These 20 T cell receptor beta chains share one sample of origin, sequenced in a study of blood T cell repertoires in COVID-19. The table came from immunoSEQ multiplex PCR; TCRdb's copy has only in-frame clones and leaves some out. The profile covers about 310,000 clones, with 85% appearing a single time and about 1.9% taken by the ten largest. Sequenced sample: PBMCs or T cells enriched from blood (not recorded which). These TCRs come from a woman in her 30s who had been exposed to COVID-19.

The chain links TRBV7-9 to TRBJ2-4; perhaps TRBD2 as D (5 bases). The germline gives CDR1 SEHNR, CDR2 FQNEAQ (reference sequence). The germline V and J ends were trimmed by 9 bases and 0 bases, with 15 bases remaining between them. The CDR3 length is 15 residues. For the CDR3, the DNA is TGTGCCAGTGGGAGACCGGGTATAGCCAAAAACATTCAGTACTTC. Protein: CASGRPGIAKNIQYF.

The rearrangement links TRBV3-1 (or the pseudogene TRBV3-2) to TRBJ1-5; D not resolved. Germline V CDR1 and CDR2: LGHDT, YNNKEL (reference sequence). This CDR3 comprises 15 residues. Trimming shortened V by 0 bases and J by 4 bases, and 10 bases separated the two germline ends. CDR3 amino acids: CASSQDATENQPQHF. Here the CDR3 DNA reads TGTGCCAGCAGCCAAGATGCGACGGAGAATCAGCCCCAGCATTTT.

The chain uses TRBV7-9 and TRBJ2-2; D is perhaps TRBD1 (6 bases). The germline gives CDR1 SEHNR, CDR2 FQNEAQ (reference sequence). V was trimmed by 7 bases and J by 5 bases, leaving 20 bases between them. This CDR3 has 16 residues. CDR3 sequence (DNA): TGTGCCAGCAACAGAAACGGAATAGGGGGAACCGGGGAGCTGTTTTTT. Residues: CASNRNGIGGTGELFF.

CDR3 nucleotide sequence: TGTGCCAGCAGTTACGCGGGAGTAGGTGGGCAGTTCTTC. This gives the protein CASSYAGVGGQFF. The rearrangement uses TRBV6-5 and TRBJ2-1; 7 nucleotides line up with TRBD2. Germline loops: CDR1 MNHEY, CDR2 SVGAGI. The length of the CDR3 is 13 residues. J was trimmed by 12 bases and V by 2 bases; bases with no gene match: 7.

The chain joins TRBV28 to TRBJ2-5; 12 nucleotides line up with TRBD2. CDR1 and CDR2 (germline): MDHEN, SYDVKM. The junction had 9 bases not matched to a gene; V was cut back by 4 bases and J by 6 bases. The CDR3 is 16 residues long. CDR3 protein: CASSSTPSGGAQTQYF. In DNA, the CDR3 is TGTGCCAGCAGTTCCACCCCTAGCGGGGGGGCGCAGACCCAGTACTTC. The variable domain in full, with the rest retrieved from reference TRBV28 and TRBJ2-5, is DVKVTQSSRYLVKRTGEKVFLECVQDMDHENMFWYRQDPGLGLRLIYFSYDVKMKEKGDIPEGYSVSREKKERFSLILESASTNQTSMYLCASSSTPSGGAQTQYFGPGTRLLVL.

This chain connects TRBV28 to TRBJ2-4; 7 bases fit TRBD2. This CDR3 is 16 amino acids long. Unmatched junction bases numbered 8, after V lost 4 bases and J lost 2 bases. Germline CDR1 MDHEN, CDR2 SYDVKM. The CDR3 DNA follows: TGTGCCAGCAGTTCCGCGGGGGAGGGGTCCAAAAACATTCAGTACTTC. Its translation: CASSSAGEGSKNIQYF.

V is TRBV5-4 and J is TRBJ1-1; D might be TRBD1 (6 bases). Trimming pared 0 bases from V and 1 base from J, leaving 10 bases between. This CDR3 comprises 15 residues. CDR1 and CDR2 (germline): SGHNT, YYREEE (reference sequence). As DNA, the CDR3 is TGTGCCAGCAGCTTGGATCAGGGGACGAACACTGAAGCTTTCTTT. The encoded protein is CASSLDQGTNTEAFF.

The chain links TRBV15 to TRBJ2-7; D is perhaps TRBD1 (8 bases). Germline V gives CDR1 LNHNV, CDR2 YYDKDF (reference sequence). This CDR3 has 14 amino acids. Trimming removed 3 bases from V and 4 bases from J, with 13 bases in between. In DNA form, the CDR3 reads TGTGCCACCAGCAGGCACAGGGGGGGATACGAGCAGTACTTC. This codes for CATSRHRGGYEQYF.

The chain links TRBV14 to TRBJ1-6; 7 bases line up with TRBD1. The length of the CDR3 is 14 residues. V dropped 1 base and J dropped 7; count of bases not matched to a gene: 1. CDR1 SGHDN and CDR2 FVKESK come from the germline V gene. The CDR3 DNA is TGTGCCAGCAGCCAAGCAGGGGGGAATTCACCCCTCCACTTT. Protein product: CASSQAGGNSPLHF.

The chain is built from TRBV7-9 and TRBJ1-5; 9 bases align to TRBD1. The CDR3 consists of 15 residues. V lost 3 bases and J lost 7; bases outside the gene matches: 7. Germline V gene sequence: CDR1 SEHNR, CDR2 FQNEAQ (reference sequence). Written as DNA, the CDR3 is TGTGCCAGCAGCTTTGGAGGACAGGGGAACCAGCCCCAGCATTTT. Amino acid sequence: CASSFGGQGNQPQHF.

The count of this clone is one. V is TRBV19 and J is TRBJ1-4; a possible D gene is TRBD1 (6 bases). CDR1 LNHDA and CDR2 SQIVND come from the germline V gene (reference sequence). The CDR3 is 16 residues long. The V end lost 4 bases, the J end lost 2 bases, and 14 bases lay between the germline ends. CDR3 nucleotides: TGTGCCAGTAGTAGCCACCCAGGGGAGACTAATGAAAAACTGTTTTTT. It specifies CASSSHPGETNEKLFF.

This chain joins TRBV28 and TRBJ2-7, with 8 positions matching TRBD2. V lost 3 bases and J lost 1; bases outside the gene matches: 8. This CDR3 contains 16 residues. The germline CDR1 and CDR2 sequences are MDHEN and SYDVKM. CDR3 bases: TGTGCCAGCAGTTTCCTTAGCGGGACGGGGTCCTACGAGCAGTACTTC. Its translation: CASSFLSGTGSYEQYF.

The J gene is TRBJ2-2, the V gene TRBV9, with D perhaps matching TRBD2 (5 bases). Germline V CDR1 and CDR2: SGDLS, YYNGEE. Trimming stripped 0 bases from V and 4 bases from J, with 10 bases between. CDR3 size: 15 residues. The CDR3 DNA reads as TGTGCCAGCAGCGTAGTAGCCGGGGTCACCGGGGAGCTGTTTTTT. Its translation is CASSVVAGVTGELFF. Filled out from reference TRBV9 and TRBJ2-2, the complete variable domain reads DSGVTQTPKHLITATGQRVTLRCSPRSGDLSVYWYQQSLDQGLQFLIQYYNGEERAKGNILERFSAQQFPDLHSELNLSSLELGDSALYFCASSVVAGVTGELFFGEGSRLTVL.

The chain carries TRBV6-2 or TRBV6-3 and TRBJ2-3; TRBD1 might be the D (6 bases). Between the trimmed V and J ends, which lost 5 bases and 6 bases, there was a span of 9 bases. From germline, CDR1 is MNHEY and CDR2 SVGEGT. CDR3 size: 12 residues. The CDR3 DNA reads TGTGCCAGCAGTCCAACAGGGGATACGCAGTATTTT. Translated: CASSPTGDTQYF.

The rearrangement joins TRBV19 to TRBJ1-2; 11 bases line up with TRBD1. The germline V gene encodes CDR1 LNHDA and CDR2 SQIVND (reference sequence). With V trimmed by 5 bases and J by 3 bases, 2 bases remained unmatched. This CDR3 is 14 amino acids long. The CDR3 sequence is CASSSDRGHYGYTF. In nucleotides, the CDR3 is TGTGCCAGTAGTTCGGACAGGGGGCACTATGGCTACACCTTC.

The chain links TRBV7-9 to TRBJ2-7; TRBD2 aligns across 7 bases. The CDR3 totals 16 residues. Unmatched junction bases numbered 8, after V lost 1 base and J lost 2 bases. Germline CDR1 is SEHNR and CDR2 is FQNEAQ (reference sequence). CDR3 DNA: TGTGCCAGCAGCTTAGGCGGCGGGGGTAAAACCTACGAGCAGTACTTC. Protein product: CASSLGGGGKTYEQYF.

The genes are TRBV5-5 and TRBJ2-7; D possibly corresponds to TRBD1 (6 bases). Germline CDR1 is SGHKS and CDR2 is YYEKEE (reference sequence). V lost 3 bases to trimming and J lost 3 bases, with 10 bases between them. This CDR3 spans 13 amino acids. CDR3 residues: CASSSDSFYEQYF. CDR3 DNA: TGTGCCAGCAGCTCGGACAGCTTCTACGAGCAGTACTTC.

This clone was seen a single time. The chain joins TRBV19 to TRBJ1-2; 8 positions agree with TRBD1. CDR1 and CDR2 from the germline V gene are LNHDA and SQIVND (reference sequence). The CDR3 is made up of 14 amino acids. V shed 8 bases, J shed 4 bases, and the junction held 9 bases outside the gene matches. The CDR3: CASAEGQGIYGYTF. CDR3 in DNA: TGTGCCAGTGCCGAAGGACAGGGAATCTATGGCTACACCTTC.

A few counts support this clone. This sample includes further DNA sequences coding for the same CDR3. Here the CDR3 reads CASSEGQDYGYTF. CDR3 coding DNA: TGTGCCAGCAGTGAAGGACAGGACTATGGCTACACCTTC. The chain couples TRBV2 to TRBJ1-2, with a tentative D call TRBD1 (6 bases). CDR1 SNHLY and CDR2 FYNNEI come from the germline V gene. Trimming took off 1 base at V and 3 bases at J, with 6 bases between the two ends. The CDR3 sequence is 13 residues long. The full variable domain, rest sourced from reference TRBV2 and TRBJ1-2, is EPEVTQTPSHQVTQMGQEVILRCVPISNHLYFYWYRQILGQKVEFLVSFYNNEISEKSEIFDDQFSVERPDGSNFTLKIRSTKLEDSAMYFCASSEGQDYGYTFGSGTRLTVV.

The CDR3 DNA reads TGTGCCAGCAGTCAAACAGGGAATTCCTACAATGAGCAGTTCTTC. It specifies CASSQTGNSYNEQFF. This sequence joins TRBV25-1 and TRBJ2-1, with D possibly TRBD1 on 6 matching bases. Trimming shortened V by 5 bases and J by 1 base, and 12 bases separated the two germline ends. Germline V lookup: CDR1 MGHDK, CDR2 SYGVNS. The CDR3 is made up of 15 amino acids. The whole variable domain, filled in from reference TRBV25-1 and TRBJ2-1, reads EADIYQTPRYLVIGTGKKITLECSQTMGHDKMYWYQQDPGMELHLIHYSYGVNSTEKGDLSSESTVSRIRTEHFPLTLESARPSHTSQYLCASSQTGNSYNEQFFGPGTRLTVL.